The present T cell receptor (beta chain) was sequenced within a study of cytomegalovirus exposure and HLA in healthy donors. Study-level results: The study reported that TCR beta sequences accurately predicted HLA-A and HLA-B alleles in most subjects. In an earlier analysis, most TCR beta V segments were productive about 90% or about 30% of the time.

This clone was counted a single time. Its antigen is still unknown. This CDR3 has 14 residues. Trimming stripped 0 bases from V and 3 bases from J, with 9 bases between. The germline gives CDR1 SGHRS, CDR2 YFSETQ. The PCR had 60 Vbeta and 13 Jbeta primers. Repertoires were generated with immunoSEQ multiplex PCR, while TCRdb's copy carries only in-frame clones and drops some. The profile shows some 190,000 clones, roughly 81% of them singletons. This chain joins TRBV5-1 and TRBJ2-5, with D possibly TRBD2 on 5 matching bases. Source material: PBMCs. This clonotype originated in a woman aged 30 to 39 in good health and CMV-seropositive. The CDR3 is CASSLVPGEETQYF. As DNA, the CDR3 is TGCGCCAGCAGCTTGGTACCCGGGGAAGAGACCCAGTACTTC.